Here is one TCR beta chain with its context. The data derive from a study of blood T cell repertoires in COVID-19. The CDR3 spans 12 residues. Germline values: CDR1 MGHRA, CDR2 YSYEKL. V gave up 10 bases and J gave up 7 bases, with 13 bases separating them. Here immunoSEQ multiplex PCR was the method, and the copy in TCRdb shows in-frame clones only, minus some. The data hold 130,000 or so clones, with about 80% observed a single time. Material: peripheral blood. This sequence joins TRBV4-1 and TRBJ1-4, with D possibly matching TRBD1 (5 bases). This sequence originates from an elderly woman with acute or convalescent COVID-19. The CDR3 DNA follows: TGCGCCACTTCGATAGGGGTTGAAAAACTGTTTTTT. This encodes CATSIGVEKLFF.